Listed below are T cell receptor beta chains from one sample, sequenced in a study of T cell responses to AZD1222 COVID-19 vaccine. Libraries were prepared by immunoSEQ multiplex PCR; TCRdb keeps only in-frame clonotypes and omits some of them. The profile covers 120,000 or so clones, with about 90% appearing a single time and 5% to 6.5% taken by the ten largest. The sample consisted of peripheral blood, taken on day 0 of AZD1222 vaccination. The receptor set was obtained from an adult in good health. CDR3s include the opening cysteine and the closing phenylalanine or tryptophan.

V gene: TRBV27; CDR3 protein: CASSLYRGYNSPLHF
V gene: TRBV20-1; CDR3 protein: CRAEGNNEQFF
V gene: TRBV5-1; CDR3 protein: CASSLGWGLAGRTDTQYF
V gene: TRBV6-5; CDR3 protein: CASSYGAGREAFF
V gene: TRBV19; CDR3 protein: CASAFGDGIGSPLHF
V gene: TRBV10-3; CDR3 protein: CAISESTEKGYGYTF
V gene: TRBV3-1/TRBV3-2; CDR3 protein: CASSLGHLLSGELFF
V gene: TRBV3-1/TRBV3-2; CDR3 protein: CASSRNTPSGHPEQYF
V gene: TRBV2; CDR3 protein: CATWPGEANQPQHF
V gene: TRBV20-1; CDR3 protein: CSASNSGRASDTQYF
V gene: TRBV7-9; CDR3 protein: CASSSSTSIEQFF
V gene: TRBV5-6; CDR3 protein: CASSPLGASGSVEQFF
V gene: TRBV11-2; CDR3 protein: CASSSSLTLNSPLHF
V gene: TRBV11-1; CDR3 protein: CASSPAGQGEYYGYTF
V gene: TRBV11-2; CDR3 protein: CASSSTGGVSPLHF
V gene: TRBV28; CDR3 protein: CASTTAGTLLHF
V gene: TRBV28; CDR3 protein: CAAKGGDIGSAYEQYF
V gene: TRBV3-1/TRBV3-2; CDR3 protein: CASSHLSNEQFF
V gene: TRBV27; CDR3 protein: CASSLFGSGSLLFEYF
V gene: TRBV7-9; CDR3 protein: CASEEGNGETQYF
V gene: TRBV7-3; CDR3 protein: CASSPNGGGYEQYF
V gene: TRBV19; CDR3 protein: CASSRDRGLEVLSPLHF
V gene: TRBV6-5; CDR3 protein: CASSYLQGAGYGYTF
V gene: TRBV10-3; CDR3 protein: CAISETSAYTDTQYF
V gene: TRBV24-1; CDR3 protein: CATSDITTGSSYTF
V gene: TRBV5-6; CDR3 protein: CASSFTLGSEKLFF
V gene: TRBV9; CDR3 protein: CASSVAGTSGIGVSNEQYF
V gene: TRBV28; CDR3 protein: CASSSGQGYGYTF
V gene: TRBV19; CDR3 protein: CASNLMDQPQHF
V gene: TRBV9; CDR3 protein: CASSIRHSLGDTGELFF
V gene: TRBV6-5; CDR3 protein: CASSYSPGDTEAFF
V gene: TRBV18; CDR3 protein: CASSPRTTDPYGYTF
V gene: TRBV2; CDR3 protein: CASTGLAGGGTQYF
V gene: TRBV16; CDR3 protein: CASSQSAEGYEQYF
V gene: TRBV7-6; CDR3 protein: CASSFLGARGALSEKLFF
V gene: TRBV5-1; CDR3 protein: CASSLRGGDTEAFF
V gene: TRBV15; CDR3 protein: CATSSENYGYTF
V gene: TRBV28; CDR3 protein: CASNTYESSGNTIYF
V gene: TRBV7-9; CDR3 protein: CASSPTAYNEQFF
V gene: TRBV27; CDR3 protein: CASNTWEGLSSYNSPLHF